The 20 T cell receptor beta chains reported below all come from one sample, sequenced in a study of T-cell reconstitution after alpha-beta-depleted transplantation in children. The library targeted TCRbeta and was prepared with unique molecular identifiers. TCRdb itself ran the PCR reads through MiXCR, one entry per CDR3 protein. The table has some 550,000 distinct CDR3 sequences, 15% to 20% seen once. The sample in question was PBMCs from the stem cell graft donor, obtained from the stem cell graft. The receptors derive from a human donor who donated a stem cell graft to a child with acute lymphoblastic leukemia.

This clonotype showed up just a few times. The chain combines TRBV7-6 with TRBJ2-1, with TRBD2 as a possible D gene (5 bases). Trimming pared 4 bases from V and 4 bases from J, leaving 11 bases between. This CDR3 is 14 amino acids long. Germline lookup yields CDR1 SGHVS and CDR2 FNYEAQ. The CDR3 DNA follows: TGTGCCAGCAGCTCCCCGAGGGTTTACAATGAGCAGTTCTTC. Amino acids: CASSSPRVYNEQFF.

This clonotype was counted only a few times. V and J are TRBV7-9 and TRBJ1-4; D gene uncertain. V was pared by 6 bases and J by 8 bases, with 22 bases between. This CDR3 is 16 amino acids long. Looked up from germline, CDR1 is SEHNR and CDR2 is FQNEAQ (reference sequence). The CDR3 DNA reads TGTGCCAGCAGATCCGGGAGGTTCCGGGGAGGCGAAAAACTGTTTTTT. Its protein is CASRSGRFRGGEKLFF.

In this sample, this clonotype turned up a few times. This chain links TRBV5-4 with TRBJ1-1; D is unclear. V was shortened by 0 bases and J by 3 bases, with 12 bases between the two germline ends. CDR3 length: 15 residues. Germline V gene lookup returns CDR1 SGHNT and CDR2 YYREEE (reference sequence). The CDR3 region is CASSLAVGRDTEAFF. CDR3 sequence (DNA): TGTGCCAGCAGCTTGGCCGTGGGCCGGGACACTGAAGCTTTCTTT.

This clonotype has a handful of counts. The chain combines TRBV5-1 with TRBJ2-3, with a possible D match to TRBD1 (5 bases). Trimming pared 5 bases from V and 2 bases from J, leaving 18 bases between. CDR3 length: 16 residues. Germline CDR1 is SGHRS and CDR2 is YFSETQ. This CDR3 is CASSLSLMDNTDTQYF. The CDR3 nucleotides read TGCGCCAGCAGTCTAAGCCTCATGGACAACACAGATACGCAGTATTTT.

The chain has TRBV11-1 and TRBJ1-2, with D perhaps TRBD1 (5 bases). The V end was cut by 2 bases, the J end by 7 bases, with 14 bases between. This CDR3 is 14 amino acids long. Germline values: CDR1 SGHAT, CDR2 FQDESV (reference sequence). The CDR3: CASSLMGSQGGYTF. In DNA form, the CDR3 reads TGTGCCAGCAGCTTAATGGGTTCGCAGGGTGGCTACACCTTC.

This clonotype has a handful of counts. For the CDR3, the DNA is TGCAGCGCCGCAGGCGGGACCTCCTACGAGCAGTACTTC. This sequence encodes CSAAGGTSYEQYF. V usage is TRBV20-1 and J usage is TRBJ2-7, with D possibly being TRBD2 (6 bases). The CDR3 spans 13 residues. The germline gives CDR1 DFQATT, CDR2 SNEGSKA (reference sequence).

DNA of the CDR3: TGTGCCACCAGTGATTTGGGGGGGCTTCACACAGATACGCAGTATTTT. Translated: CATSDLGGLHTDTQYF. The V call is TRBV24-1, the J call TRBJ2-3; D may match TRBD1 or TRBD2 (6 bases each). The CDR3 is 16 residues long. The germline V gene has CDR1 KGHDR and CDR2 SFDVKD. V lost 0 bases to trimming and J lost 2 bases, with 11 bases between them.

Only a few counts were recorded for this clonotype. The V gene is TRBV10-3, the J gene TRBJ2-3; D not certain. The V and J ends lost 3 bases and 4 bases respectively, with 14 bases between them. Germline V gives CDR1 ENHRY, CDR2 SYGVKD. The CDR3 has 15 residues. CDR3 region: CAISDSLLHPDTQYF. Here the CDR3 DNA reads TGTGCCATCAGTGATAGTCTCCTCCATCCAGATACGCAGTATTTT.

This sequence joins TRBV5-1 and TRBJ2-2, with 10 nucleotides matching TRBD2. The V segment lost 1 base and the J segment 4 bases; nucleotides outside the gene matches: 10. The V gene's germline CDR1 is SGHRS and CDR2 YFSETQ. This CDR3 is 18 amino acids long. CDR3: CASSLRAGGPITTGELFF. The CDR3 region has the DNA TGCGCCAGCAGCTTGAGAGCGGGAGGGCCGATAACCACCGGGGAGCTGTTTTTT. Together with reference TRBV5-1 and TRBJ2-2, the CDR3 gives the full variable domain: KAGVTQTPRYLIKTRGQQVTLSCSPISGHRSVSWYQQTPGQGLQFLFEYFSETQRNKGNFPGRFSGRQFSNSRSEMNVSTLELGDSALYLCASSLRAGGPITTGELFFGEGSRLTVL.

This clonotype was counted a few times. The chain couples TRBV20-1 to TRBJ2-7; D gene uncertain. Germline CDR1 is DFQATT and CDR2 is SNEGSKA (reference sequence). This CDR3 is 11 amino acids long. Trimming shortened V by 5 bases and J by 3 bases, and 8 bases separated the two germline ends. CDR3 in DNA: TGCAGTGCTCGGATGGGCTACGAGCAGTACTTC. Protein product: CSARMGYEQYF.

The chain recombines TRBV7-9 with TRBJ1-6; D call uncertain. Trimming cost V 5 bases and J 4 bases, with 12 bases left between them. The CDR3 runs to 15 residues. The germline gives CDR1 SEHNR, CDR2 FQNEAQ (reference sequence). As DNA, the CDR3 is TGTGCCAGCAGCCGCCCCGGGCCTTATAATTCACCCCTCCACTTT. This translates into CASSRPGPYNSPLHF.

Only a few counts were recorded for this clonotype. V and J are TRBV6-4 and TRBJ2-2, with TRBD1 identical over 8 bases. Germline V gene data show CDR1 as MRHNA and CDR2 as SNTAGT. Unmatched junction bases numbered 4, after V lost 3 bases and J lost 4 bases. The length of the CDR3 is 15 residues. The CDR3 is CASSEQGESTGELFF. The CDR3 region has the DNA TGTGCCAGCAGTGAACAGGGGGAATCCACCGGGGAGCTGTTTTTT.

The chain uses TRBV6-1 and TRBJ2-1; 14 bases are a match to TRBD2. The length of the CDR3 is 16 residues. Germline CDR1 is MNHNS and CDR2 is SASEGT. Trimming cost V 6 bases and J 7 bases; bases outside gene matches: 8. CDR3 sequence reads: CASRTGTSGSLNEQFF. The CDR3 DNA follows: TGTGCCAGCAGAACCGGGACTAGCGGGAGCTTGAATGAGCAGTTCTTC.

This clonotype was detected only a few times. The V gene is TRBV2, the J gene TRBJ2-7; unclear D gene. The germline V gene has CDR1 SNHLY and CDR2 FYNNEI. The CDR3 runs 15 residues. V was shortened by 6 bases and J by 3 bases, with 18 bases between the two germline ends. CDR3 sequence reads: CASSPAWRSVYEQYF. Written as DNA, the CDR3 is TGTGCCAGCAGCCCCGCCTGGCGGAGCGTCTACGAGCAGTACTTC.

The chain recombines TRBV9 with TRBJ2-1; 11 bases line up with TRBD2. Trimming removed 0 bases from V and 4 bases from J; junction bases left unmatched: 0. The CDR3 covers 15 residues. CDR1 and CDR2 from the germline V gene are SGDLS and YYNGEE. The CDR3 loop reads CASSVGLAGYNEQFF. The CDR3 nucleotides read TGTGCCAGCAGCGTAGGACTAGCGGGATACAATGAGCAGTTCTTC.

The chain links TRBV20-1 to TRBJ1-3, with D hard to call. Germline assignment: CDR1 DFQATT and CDR2 SNEGSKA (reference sequence). V gave up 6 bases and J gave up 4 bases, with 13 bases separating them. CDR3 size: 13 residues. The CDR3: CSARLTGGNTIYF. The CDR3 nucleotides read TGCAGTGCCCGACTCACCGGCGGAAACACCATATATTTT.

The gene calls are TRBV7-3 and TRBJ2-1; D unresolved. V lost 0 bases, J lost 6 bases, and 9 bases lay in between. The CDR3 runs 14 residues. In germline, CDR1 is SGHTA, CDR2 FQGTGA. The CDR3 reads CASSLTGSSNEQFF. In nucleotides, the CDR3 is TGTGCCAGCAGCTTAACGGGCTCCAGCAATGAGCAGTTCTTC.

This clonotype showed up just a few times. The rearrangement links TRBV27 to TRBJ2-7; TRBD2 might be the D (5 bases). This CDR3 comprises 16 residues. Germline assignment: CDR1 MNHEY and CDR2 SMNVEV (reference sequence). Trimming stripped 6 bases from V and 3 bases from J, with 21 bases between. The CDR3 bases are TGTGCCAGCAGCCCCTCTTGGTCGACGGGGTTCTACGAGCAGTACTTC. Residues: CASSPSWSTGFYEQYF.

This clonotype was detected only a few times. The genes are TRBV6-5 and TRBJ1-1; D is unclear. CDR1 MNHEY and CDR2 SVGAGI come from the germline V gene. Trimming took 2 bases from V and 5 from J, leaving 12 bases between them. The CDR3 has 14 amino acids. The CDR3 sequence: CASSYQSRNTEAFF. CDR3 in DNA: TGTGCCAGCAGTTACCAAAGCAGGAATACTGAAGCTTTCTTT.

The CDR3 DNA reads TGTGCCAGCAGCCCCTCCGGGGCACCGTATGGCTACACCTTC. Amino acids: CASSPSGAPYGYTF. This chain uses TRBV9 with TRBJ1-2, with D possibly matching TRBD1 (5 bases). Germline CDR1 is SGDLS and CDR2 is YYNGEE. The CDR3 runs 14 residues. V was shortened by 4 bases and J by 5 bases, with 15 bases between the two germline ends.